The clone carrying this T cell receptor beta chain has a handful of counts. The antigen is not known. TCRdb processed the 5' RACE reads anew with MiXCR; each CDR3 protein has one entry. The data hold under 250,000 distinct CDR3 sequences, with around 6.8% observed a single time. Germline V gene sequence: CDR1 MDHEN, CDR2 SYDVKM. Trimming at V came to 9 bases and at J to 5 bases, leaving 12 bases not matched to a gene. The length of the CDR3 is 14 residues. No donor was unhealthy or non-Caucasian. These data originate in a study of identical twins. The study, taken as a whole, reports: Beta out-of-frame sequences displayed a weaker excess of sharing between twins.

These same data were also listed under a study on yellow fever vaccine responses in identical twins.

The specimen sequenced was memory (CD45RO+) T cells sorted from blood. The rearrangement links TRBV28 to TRBJ2-5; 7 bases are shared with TRBD2. The origin of this receptor is a woman aged 18-29 years in good health. The CDR3 sequence is CASGDYMTSETQYF. DNA for the CDR3: TGTGCCAGTGGGGACTACATGACCTCGGAGACCCAGTACTTC.